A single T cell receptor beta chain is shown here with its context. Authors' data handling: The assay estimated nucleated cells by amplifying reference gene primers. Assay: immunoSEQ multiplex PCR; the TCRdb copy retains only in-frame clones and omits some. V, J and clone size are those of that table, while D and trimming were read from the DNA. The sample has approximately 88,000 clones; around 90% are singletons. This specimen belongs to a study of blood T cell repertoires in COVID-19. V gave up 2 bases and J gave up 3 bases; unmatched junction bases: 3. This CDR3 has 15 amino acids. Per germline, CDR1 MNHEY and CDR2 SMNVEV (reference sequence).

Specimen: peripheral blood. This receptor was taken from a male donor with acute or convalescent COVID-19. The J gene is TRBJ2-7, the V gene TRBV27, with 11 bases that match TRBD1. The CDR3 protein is CASSLGGTGGYEQYF. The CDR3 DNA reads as TGTGCCAGCAGTTTAGGCGGGACAGGGGGCTACGAGCAGTACTTC.